The 7 T cell receptor beta chains given below trace back to one sample, sequenced in a study of cytomegalovirus exposure and HLA in healthy donors. Some clones are missing from TCRdb's copy, which holds only in-frame ones; the method was immunoSEQ multiplex PCR. The sample has fewer than 200,000 clones, 65% to 90% seen once. Sequencing was done on a sample of PBMCs. The receptors shown here come from a woman in her late teens or twenties in good health and CMV-seronegative.

This chain connects TRBV6-6 to TRBJ1-2; possibly TRBD1 for D (6 bases). CDR3 length: 11 residues. Germline V lookup: CDR1 MNHNY, CDR2 SVGAGI (reference sequence). Trimming took off 8 bases at V and 5 bases at J, with 9 bases between the two ends. The CDR3: CASEGEYGYTF. The CDR3 DNA is TGTGCCAGCGAGGGGGAATATGGCTACACCTTC.

The chain couples TRBV19 to TRBJ2-7, with 13 positions matching TRBD2. Germline assignment: CDR1 LNHDA and CDR2 SQIVND (reference sequence). This CDR3 spans 20 amino acids. The V and J ends lost 6 bases and 6 bases, in that order; junction bases with no gene match: 23. DNA of the CDR3: TGTGCCAGTAGCCCTAATACACTCACCGGGACTAGCGGGGTAAATGGCGAGCAGTACTTC. Its protein is CASSPNTLTGTSGVNGEQYF.

This clone was detected a few times. CDR3: CASSQLGPTGELFF. The CDR3, as DNA: TGTGCCAGCAGCCAACTGGGCCCCACCGGGGAGCTGTTTTTT. The chain couples TRBV11-2 to TRBJ2-2; D uncertain. The length of the CDR3 is 14 residues. V was clipped by 5 bases and J by 4 bases, with 11 bases between them. Germline CDR1 is SGHAT and CDR2 is FQNNGV.

This rearrangement joins TRBV7-2 to TRBJ2-7; 7 bases match TRBD1. Germline CDR1 is SGHTA and CDR2 is FQGNSA. The CDR3 loop spans 15 amino acids. J was trimmed by 0 bases and V by 4 bases; bases with no gene match: 6. CDR3 in DNA: TGTGCCAGCAGCTCGACAGGGAGTCCCTCCTACGAGCAGTACTTC. Protein: CASSSTGSPSYEQYF.

V and J are TRBV19 and TRBJ2-2, with D uncertain. Trimming left V 4 bases short and J 5 bases short, with 2 bases between. The CDR3 consists of 11 residues. Germline V gene sequence: CDR1 LNHDA, CDR2 SQIVND (reference sequence). The CDR3 sequence: CASSTTGELFF. CDR3 DNA: TGTGCCAGTAGTACAACCGGGGAGCTGTTTTTT.

The chain employs TRBV5-1 and TRBJ2-7; TRBD2 matches at 7 bases. Unmatched junction bases numbered 8, after V lost 1 base and J lost 4 bases. Per the germline V gene, CDR1 is SGHRS and CDR2 is YFSETQ. This CDR3 has 15 amino acids. The CDR3, as DNA: TGCGCCAGCAGCTTGAGTTCTAGCGGTGATTACGAGCAGTACTTC. As protein: CASSLSSSGDYEQYF.

The chain employs TRBV7-8 and TRBJ1-2, with D possibly matching TRBD1 (6 bases). V was cut by 5 bases and J by 2 bases, with 24 bases left in between. The CDR3 consists of 18 residues. Per germline, CDR1 SGHVS and CDR2 FQNEAQ. The CDR3 reads CASSPVHPGGTGNYGYTF. The CDR3 DNA reads as TGTGCCAGCAGCCCCGTTCACCCTGGCGGAACAGGGAACTATGGCTACACCTTC.